This T cell receptor (beta chain) was captured by sequencing in a study of T-cell memory formation after mild COVID-19. TCRdb re-called the 5' RACE reads with MiXCR, one entry per CDR3 protein. The sample carries roughly 190,000 distinct CDR3 sequences, roughly a tenth recorded once. This clonotype appeared a few times. Germline CDR1 and CDR2: MNHEY and SVGAGI. The CDR3 covers 15 residues. Trimming removed 6 bases from V and 4 bases from J, with 18 bases in between. The origin of this receptor is a man younger than 35 who had mild COVID-19 (a few samples of this study predate the infection). Cell type and time point are not known. Sequencing was performed on PBMCs or a T cell subset sorted from them (not recorded which). V gene TRBV6-5 combines with J gene TRBJ1-2, with D possibly TRBD1 on 5 matching bases. The CDR3, as DNA: TGTGCCAGCAGCTTATATGGGGGTGGGGGCTATGGCTACACCTTC. It translates to CASSLYGGGGYGYTF.